Sequencing of this T cell receptor (beta chain) was carried out in a study of molecular identifiers for immune sequencing clone quantification. Trimming took off 3 bases at V and 3 bases at J, with 13 bases between the two ends. The CDR3 covers 15 residues. The germline gives CDR1 WNHNN, CDR2 SYGVQD (reference sequence). TCRdb passed the PCR reads through MiXCR, listing each CDR3 protein once. Here the sample spans over 300,000 distinct CDR3 sequences, about 23% being singletons. V gene TRBV10-1 combines with J gene TRBJ2-3; weak D call: TRBD2 (6 bases). This receptor was identified in a human donor in good health. Some libraries in this study had Jurkat cell RNA spiked in. The sequencing sample was made of naive CD8+ T cells from blood, with Jurkat cell RNA spiked in. Subset meaning: FACS-sorted CD8+CD4-CCR7+CD45RA+ naive T cells. The CDR3 loop is CASSETSPETDTQYF. For the CDR3, the DNA is TGCGCCAGCAGTGAAACTAGCCCAGAAACAGATACGCAGTATTTT.